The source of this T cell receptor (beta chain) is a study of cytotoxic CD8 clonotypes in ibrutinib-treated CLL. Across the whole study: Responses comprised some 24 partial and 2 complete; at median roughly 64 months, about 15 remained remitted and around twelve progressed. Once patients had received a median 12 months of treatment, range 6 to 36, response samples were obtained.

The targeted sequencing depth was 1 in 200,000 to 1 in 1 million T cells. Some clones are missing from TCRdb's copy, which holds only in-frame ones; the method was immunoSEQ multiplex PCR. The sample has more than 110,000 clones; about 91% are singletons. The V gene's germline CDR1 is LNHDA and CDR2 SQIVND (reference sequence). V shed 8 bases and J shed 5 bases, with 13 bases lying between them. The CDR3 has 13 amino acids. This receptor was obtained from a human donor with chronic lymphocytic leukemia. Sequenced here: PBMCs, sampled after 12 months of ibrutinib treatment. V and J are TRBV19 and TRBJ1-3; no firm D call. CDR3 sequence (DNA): TGTGCCAGTCTCCCGACTGCCCGAAACACCATATATTTT. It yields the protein CASLPTARNTIYF. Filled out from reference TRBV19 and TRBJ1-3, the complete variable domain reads DGGITQSPKYLFRKEGQNVTLSCEQNLNHDAMYWYRQDPGQGLRLIYYSQIVNDFQKGDIAEGYSVSREKKESFPLTVTSAQKNPTAFYLCASLPTARNTIYFGEGSWLTVV.